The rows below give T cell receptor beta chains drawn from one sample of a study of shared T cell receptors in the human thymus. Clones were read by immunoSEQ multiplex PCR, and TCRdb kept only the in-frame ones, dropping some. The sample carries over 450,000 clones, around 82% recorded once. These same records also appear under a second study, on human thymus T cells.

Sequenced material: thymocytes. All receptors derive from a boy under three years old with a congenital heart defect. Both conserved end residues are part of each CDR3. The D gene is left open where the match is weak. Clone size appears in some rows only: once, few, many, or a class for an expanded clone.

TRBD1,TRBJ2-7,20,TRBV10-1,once,TGCGCCAGCAGTGAGGGCCCGCGGCCCGGGACAGGGGAGGGAGCCTACGAGCAGTACTTC,CASSEGPRPGTGEGAYEQYF
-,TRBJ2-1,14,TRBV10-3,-,TGTGCCATCAGAGCGCGGAACCCCTACAATGAGCAGTTCTTC,CAIRARNPYNEQFF
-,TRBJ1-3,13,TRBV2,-,TGTGCCAGCCCACCTACCTCTGGAAACACCATATATTTT,CASPPTSGNTIYF
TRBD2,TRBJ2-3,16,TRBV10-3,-,TGTGCCATCAGTCCCCGGGGACTAGCGGGAGTTGATACGCAGTATTTT,CAISPRGLAGVDTQYF
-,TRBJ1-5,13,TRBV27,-,TGTGCCAGCAGTTTAATTCGGGGGGAGCCCCAGCATTTT,CASSLIRGEPQHF
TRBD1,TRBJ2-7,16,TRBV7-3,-,TGTGCCAGCAGCTTATGGGGGGACAGGAGATCCTACGAGCAGTACTTC,CASSLWGDRRSYEQYF
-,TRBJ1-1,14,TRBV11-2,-,TGTGCCAGCGGTGGATTGAGTGGGAGGACTGAAGCTTTCTTT,CASGGLSGRTEAFF
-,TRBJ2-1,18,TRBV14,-,TGTGCCAGCAGCCAAGATATTTACCCGAGGAGCTCCTACAATGAGCAGTTCTTC,CASSQDIYPRSSYNEQFF
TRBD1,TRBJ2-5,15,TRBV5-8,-,TGTGCCAGCAGCGGGGGACAGGGGGGGGGAGAGACCCAGTACTTC,CASSGGQGGGETQYF
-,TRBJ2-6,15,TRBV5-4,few,TGTGCCAGCAGCTTGGGACAGGCTGGGGCCAACGTCCTGACTTTC,CASSLGQAGANVLTF
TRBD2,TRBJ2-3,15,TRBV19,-,TGTGCCAGTAACTGGCAGGGAGGGGACACAGATACGCAGTATTTT,CASNWQGGDTDTQYF
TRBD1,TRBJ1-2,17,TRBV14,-,TGTGCCAGCAGCCAAGAGCCTGGGACAGGGCTTACCTATGGCTACACCTTC,CASSQEPGTGLTYGYTF
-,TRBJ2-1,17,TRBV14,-,TGTGCCAGCAGCCCCGGGCGGACAGTCGCTATCTACAATGAGCAGTTCTTC,CASSPGRTVAIYNEQFF
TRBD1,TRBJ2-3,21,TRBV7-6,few,TGTGCCAGCAGCTCAGAGTATCTGCGGAACAGAAGGGGGCACAGAGTGCATACGCAGTATTTT,CASSSEYLRNRRGHRVHTQYF
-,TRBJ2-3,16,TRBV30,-,TGTGCCTGGAGTCACGACTCGGCGGCTAGCACAGATACGCAGTATTTT,CAWSHDSAASTDTQYF
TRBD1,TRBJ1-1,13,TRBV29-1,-,TGCAGCGTCACAGGGGAGTTCAACACTGAAGCTTTCTTT,CSVTGEFNTEAFF
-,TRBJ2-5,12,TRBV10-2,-,TGCGCCAGCAAGAACGGTCAAGAGACCCAGTACTTC,CASKNGQETQYF
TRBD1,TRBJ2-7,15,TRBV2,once,TGTGCCAGCAGCCTCGGGACAGGGAGCTCCTACGAGCAGTACTTC,CASSLGTGSSYEQYF
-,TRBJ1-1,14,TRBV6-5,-,TGTGCCAGCAGCCCCCGGCGGGAGAACACTGAAGCTTTCTTT,CASSPRRENTEAFF
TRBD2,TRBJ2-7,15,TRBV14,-,TGTGCCAGCAGCCCCCTAGCGGGAGAGGTCTACGAGCAGTACTTC,CASSPLAGEVYEQYF
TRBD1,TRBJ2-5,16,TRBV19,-,TGTGCCAGTAGTACGCGGACAGGGTTGGGGCAAGAGACCCAGTACTTC,CASSTRTGLGQETQYF
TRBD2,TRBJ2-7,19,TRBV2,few,TGTGCCAGCAGTGACCCCACACAAGGGGGACTAGCGGTTCGCTACGAGCAGTACTTC,CASSDPTQGGLAVRYEQYF
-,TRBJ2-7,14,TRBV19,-,TGTGCCAGTAGGCAAAACCTAGGGGACTACGAGCAGTACTTC,CASRQNLGDYEQYF
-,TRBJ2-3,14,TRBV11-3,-,TGTGCCAGCAGCTTGGATCGGGATGGGGATACGCAGTATTTT,CASSLDRDGDTQYF
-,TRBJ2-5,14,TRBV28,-,TGTGCCAGCAGGCCACAGACCGCCCAAGAGACCCAGTACTTC,CASRPQTAQETQYF
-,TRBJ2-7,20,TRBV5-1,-,TGCGCCAGCAGCTTCCGACTGTCAAGAAATGAGATGGGTATGTTGGGCGAGCAGTACTTC,CASSFRLSRNEMGMLGEQYF
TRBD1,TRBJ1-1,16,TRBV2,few,TGTGCCAGTCTGTCCGGGACAGGGGGACCGAACACTGAAGCTTTCTTT,CASLSGTGGPNTEAFF
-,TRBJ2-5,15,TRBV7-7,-,TGTGCTAGCAGCTTATCCTGGACAGTTAAAGAGACCCAGTACTTC,CASSLSWTVKETQYF
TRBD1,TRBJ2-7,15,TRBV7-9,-,TGTGCCAGCAGCCCCCCCGGGACAGGAACCTACGAGCAGTACTTC,CASSPPGTGTYEQYF
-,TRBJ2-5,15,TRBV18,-,TGTGCCAGCTCGCCTCAACAGGCTTTCCAAGAGACCCAGTACTTC,CASSPQQAFQETQYF
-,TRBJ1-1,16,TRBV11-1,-,TGTGCCAGCTCACAAACACGTGAACACACGAACACTGAAGCTTTCTTT,CASSQTREHTNTEAFF
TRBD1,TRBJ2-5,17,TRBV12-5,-,TGTGCTAGTGCCGCTCCGGGACAGGGGGCATCGCAAGAGACCCAGTACTTC,CASAAPGQGASQETQYF
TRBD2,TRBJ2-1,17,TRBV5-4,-,TGTGCCAGCAGCTCCGGACTAGCGGGAGAAACCGACAATGAGCAGTTCTTC,CASSSGLAGETDNEQFF
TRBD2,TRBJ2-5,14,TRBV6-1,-,TGTGCCACGCCCCGGACTAGCGGTCAAGAGACCCAGTACTTC,CATPRTSGQETQYF
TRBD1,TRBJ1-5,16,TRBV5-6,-,TGTGCCAGCAGCGATGGACAGGGGGCTGGCAATCAGCCCCAGCATTTT,CASSDGQGAGNQPQHF
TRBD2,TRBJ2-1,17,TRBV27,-,TGTGCCAGCAGTTTATATTCCCGACTAGCCACCCCCTATGAGCAGTTCTTC,CASSLYSRLATPYEQFF